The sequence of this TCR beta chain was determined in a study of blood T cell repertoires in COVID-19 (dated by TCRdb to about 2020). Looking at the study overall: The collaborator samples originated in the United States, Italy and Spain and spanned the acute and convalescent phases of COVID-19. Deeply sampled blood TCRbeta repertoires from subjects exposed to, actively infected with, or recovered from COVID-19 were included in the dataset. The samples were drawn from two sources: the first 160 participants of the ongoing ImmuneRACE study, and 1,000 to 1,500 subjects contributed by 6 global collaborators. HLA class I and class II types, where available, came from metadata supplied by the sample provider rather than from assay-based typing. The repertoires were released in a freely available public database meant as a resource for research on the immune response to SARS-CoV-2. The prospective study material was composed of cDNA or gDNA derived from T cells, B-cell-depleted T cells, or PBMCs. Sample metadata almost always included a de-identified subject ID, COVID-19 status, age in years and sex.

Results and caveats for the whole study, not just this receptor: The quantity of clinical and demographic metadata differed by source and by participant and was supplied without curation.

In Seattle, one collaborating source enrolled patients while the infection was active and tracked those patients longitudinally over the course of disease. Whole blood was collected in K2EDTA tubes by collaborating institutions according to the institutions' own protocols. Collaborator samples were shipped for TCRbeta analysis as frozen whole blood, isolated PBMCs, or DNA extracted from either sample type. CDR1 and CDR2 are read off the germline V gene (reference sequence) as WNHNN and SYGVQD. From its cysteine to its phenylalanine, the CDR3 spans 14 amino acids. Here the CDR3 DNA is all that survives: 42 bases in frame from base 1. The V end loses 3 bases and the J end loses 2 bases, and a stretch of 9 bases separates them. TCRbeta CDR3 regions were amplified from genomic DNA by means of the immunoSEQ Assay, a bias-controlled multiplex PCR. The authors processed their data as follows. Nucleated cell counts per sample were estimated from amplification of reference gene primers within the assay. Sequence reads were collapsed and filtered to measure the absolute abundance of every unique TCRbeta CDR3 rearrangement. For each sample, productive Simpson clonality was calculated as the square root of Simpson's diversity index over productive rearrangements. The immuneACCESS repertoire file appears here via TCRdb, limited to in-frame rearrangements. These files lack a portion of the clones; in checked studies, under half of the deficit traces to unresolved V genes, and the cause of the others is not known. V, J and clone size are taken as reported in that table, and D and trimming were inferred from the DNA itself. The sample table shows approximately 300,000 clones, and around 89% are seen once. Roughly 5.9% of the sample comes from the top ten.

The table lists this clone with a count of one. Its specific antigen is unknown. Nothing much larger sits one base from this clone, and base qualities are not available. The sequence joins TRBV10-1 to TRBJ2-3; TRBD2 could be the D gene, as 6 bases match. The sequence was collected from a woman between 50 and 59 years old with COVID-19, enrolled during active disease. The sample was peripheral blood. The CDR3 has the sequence CASSEAGPTDTQYF. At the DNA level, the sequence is TGCGCCAGCAGTGAAGCGGGCCCCACAGATACGCAGTATTTT.